The 15 T cell receptor beta chains below were found in one sample sequenced in a study of OX40 agonist ivuxolimab in advanced cancers. Profiling relied on immunoSEQ multiplex PCR, and the TCRdb table lists in-frame clones only, not all of them. The table shows 55,000 to 70,000 clones, with 75% to 90% occurring only once. The sequences come from CD4+ or CD8+ T cells sorted from blood, collected in a trial of the OX40 agonist ivuxolimab. The receptors stem from an adult with an advanced solid tumor such as melanoma, head and neck, liver or kidney cancer.

The V call is TRBV7-2, the J call TRBJ1-5; D might be TRBD1 (6 bases). Trimming removed 5 bases at V and 0 bases at J, with 11 bases between. The CDR3 length is 15 residues. Germline V gives CDR1 SGHTA, CDR2 FQGNSA. CDR3 region: CASSLWTDSNQPQHF. The DNA for the CDR3 is TGTGCCAGCAGCCTCTGGACAGATAGCAATCAGCCCCAGCATTTT.

This clone was detected only a few times. V gene TRBV27 combines with J gene TRBJ2-1; D remains unclear. Germline V gene lookup returns CDR1 MNHEY and CDR2 SMNVEV (reference sequence). This CDR3 has 14 residues. Trimming stripped 5 bases from V and 4 bases from J, with 12 bases between. The CDR3 nucleotides are TGTGCCAGCAGTCGGCCCGACTCATACAATGAGCAGTTCTTC. Translating gives CASSRPDSYNEQFF.

The chain joins TRBV4-1 to TRBJ1-3; TRBD1 matches at 9 bases. J was trimmed by 3 bases and V by 2 bases; bases with no gene match: 8. The CDR3 spans 17 residues. Germline assignment: CDR1 MGHRA and CDR2 YSYEKL. CDR3 bases: TGCGCCAGCAGCCAAAGATTACAGGGGGCCTATGGAAACACCATATATTTT. This gives the protein CASSQRLQGAYGNTIYF.

CDR3 loop: CASSQEVGGNQPQHF. The CDR3 DNA sequence: TGCGCCAGCAGCCAAGAAGTCGGCGGGAATCAGCCCCAGCATTTT. The chain couples TRBV4-3 to TRBJ1-5, with D unclear. Between the trimmed V and J ends, which lost 0 bases and 4 bases, there was a span of 10 bases. The germline V gene has CDR1 LGHNA and CDR2 YSLEER. The CDR3 totals 15 residues.

The chain uses TRBV12-5 and TRBJ2-2, with D tentatively TRBD2 (6 bases). From germline, CDR1 is LGHNT and CDR2 FRNRAP. CDR3 length equals 16 residues. V shed 1 base and J shed 1 base, with 10 bases lying between them. CDR3 DNA: TGTGCTAGTGGTTTGGCCCAGGGAGGGAACACCGGGGAGCTGTTTTTT. Translating gives CASGLAQGGNTGELFF.

This clone occurred once. This chain uses TRBV30 with TRBJ1-5, with D maybe TRBD1 (5 bases). Per germline, CDR1 GTSNPN and CDR2 SVGIG (reference sequence). This CDR3 comprises 14 residues. V lost 0 bases and J 8 bases, leaving 14 bases between the germline ends. The CDR3 nucleotides are TGTGCCTGGAGTGTCGGTCAGGGTGGAGAGCCCCAGCATTTT. This codes for CAWSVGQGGEPQHF.

The chain links TRBV11-3 to TRBJ2-2; D is possibly TRBD2 (5 bases). The V end lost 4 bases, the J end lost 5 bases, and 14 bases lay between the germline ends. The germline V gene has CDR1 SGHNT and CDR2 YENEEA. The CDR3 runs 15 residues. CDR3 sequence reads: CASSYEGMSTGELFF. CDR3 DNA sequence: TGTGCCAGCAGCTACGAGGGAATGAGTACCGGGGAGCTGTTTTTT.

This clone showed up just a few times. This chain joins TRBV28 and TRBJ1-3; 8 bases are a match to TRBD1. V gave up 4 bases and J gave up 8 bases; unmatched junction bases: 10. Germline CDR1 and CDR2: MDHEN and SYDVKM. The CDR3 sequence is 15 residues long. CDR3 nucleotides: TGTGCCAGCAGTTCGGCCGGGACAGGACAGTACACCATATATTTT. Its translation: CASSSAGTGQYTIYF.

The genes are TRBV5-6 and TRBJ2-2, with D perhaps matching TRBD1 (5 bases). With 2 bases removed from V and 7 bases from J, the gap between germline ends came to 9 bases. The CDR3 contains 13 residues. Germline-derived CDR1 and CDR2 are SGHDT and YYEEEE. The CDR3 coding sequence is TGTGCCAGCAGCTTCGCAGGGCACGGGGAGCTGTTTTTT. It codes for CASSFAGHGELFF. The entire variable domain, with the rest obtained from reference TRBV5-6 and TRBJ2-2, is as follows: DAGVTQSPTHLIKTRGQQVTLRCSPKSGHDTVSWYQQALGQGPQFIFQYYEEEERQRGNFPDRFSGHQFPNYSSELNVNALLLGDSALYLCASSFAGHGELFFGEGSRLTVL.

The chain has TRBV27 and TRBJ1-5; D is undetermined. The CDR3 is 15 amino acids. Trimming stripped 3 bases from V and 4 bases from J, with 13 bases between. Germline CDR1 is MNHEY and CDR2 is SMNVEV (reference sequence). This CDR3 is CASSLQGPPNQPQHF. The CDR3 DNA reads as TGTGCCAGCAGTTTGCAAGGCCCGCCAAATCAGCCCCAGCATTTT.

The V gene is TRBV5-4, the J gene TRBJ1-2, with 8 nucleotides matching TRBD1. CDR1 is SGHNT, CDR2 YYREEE, per germline (reference sequence). CDR3 length: 14 amino acids. Trimming removed 1 base from V and 8 bases from J; junction bases left unmatched: 7. The CDR3, as DNA: TGTGCCAGCAGCTTGTCTCAGGGGGCGCAGGGCTACACCTTC. Amino acids: CASSLSQGAQGYTF.

The chain couples TRBV18 to TRBJ2-7; D gene ambiguous. Germline V gene data show CDR1 as KGHSH and CDR2 as LQKENI. V was pared by 4 bases and J by 4 bases, with 5 bases between. The CDR3 is 11 amino acids. The CDR3 reads CASSREYEQYF. The CDR3 DNA reads TGTGCCAGCTCACGAGAGTACGAGCAGTACTTC. The entire variable domain, with the rest obtained from reference TRBV18 and TRBJ2-7, is as follows: NAGVMQNPRHLVRRRGQEARLRCSPMKGHSHVYWYRQLPEEGLKFMVYLQKENIIDESGMPKERFSAEFPKEGPSILRIQQVVRGDSAAYFCASSREYEQYFGPGTRLTVT.

This clone was picked up a small number of times. The rearrangement uses TRBV9 and TRBJ2-7; D possibly corresponds to TRBD2 (5 bases). The V end was cut by 3 bases, the J end by 3 bases, with 13 bases between. CDR1 and CDR2 from the germline V gene are SGDLS and YYNGEE. The CDR3 consists of 14 residues. The CDR3 protein is CASSAGRMGYEQYF. In nucleotides, the CDR3 is TGTGCCAGCAGCGCGGGAAGGATGGGCTACGAGCAGTACTTC. Drawing the rest from reference TRBV9 and TRBJ2-7, the complete variable domain is DSGVTQTPKHLITATGQRVTLRCSPRSGDLSVYWYQQSLDQGLQFLIQYYNGEERAKGNILERFSAQQFPDLHSELNLSSLELGDSALYFCASSAGRMGYEQYFGPGTRLTVT.

V gene TRBV7-2 combines with J gene TRBJ2-4; 10 nucleotides match TRBD2. Germline lookup yields CDR1 SGHTA and CDR2 FQGNSA. Trimming removed 0 bases from V and 6 bases from J; junction bases left unmatched: 14. CDR3 length: 19 residues. The DNA of the CDR3 is TGTGCCAGCAGCTTAGCGGGGGTGGCTAGCGGGAGAGAGAGAAACATTCAGTACTTC. This gives the protein CASSLAGVASGRERNIQYF.

The chain carries TRBV7-2 and TRBJ1-2, with D tentatively TRBD1 (5 bases). The germline V gene has CDR1 SGHTA and CDR2 FQGNSA. The CDR3 is 13 residues long. V was pared by 2 bases and J by 8 bases, with 12 bases between. CDR3 sequence reads: CASSLTGAEGYTF. Here the CDR3 DNA reads TGTGCCAGCAGCTTAACCGGGGCTGAGGGCTACACCTTC.